The following is a T cell receptor (beta chain) sequence with its context. Its specific antigen is unknown. One base away there is no much larger clone; base qualities are not given. This entry belongs to a study of shared clonotypes between healthy human individuals (dated by TCRdb to 2018 to 2021). Background for the entire study: The cohort comprised a couple of women and a few men aged 18 to 49 years. Between about 0.94 and 8.9 billion PBMCs per donor were obtained by leukapheresis. To increase sequencing depth and limit assay-specific biases, TCR repertoire library preparation and sequencing were carried out by different laboratories using diverse techniques. Blood TCR repertoires of a handful of healthy adults were deeply sequenced to estimate repertoire size and the extent of clonotype sharing between individuals. For each donor, CD4 naive and CD4 memory were each run on three plates, CD8 naive on two plates, and CD8 memory on one plate.

The donors were healthy, HIV-negative adults who had no recently reported acute infections or vaccinations. Only Caucasian adults living in Nashville, Tennessee, USA were represented among the donors. CD4+ T cells were enriched through magnetic negative selection, after which naive cells were positively selected on CD45RA and the remaining negative fraction served as the memory subset. Blood was obtained by leukapheresis, after which PBMCs were separated by Ficoll-Histopaque density gradient centrifugation and cryopreserved in liquid nitrogen vapor phase. Analytical flow cytometry was used to check the purity and quantity of each magnetically sorted T cell population. Genomic DNA was isolated from every sorted fraction and measured by UV absorbance on a Nanodrop 2000c. Using the deep immunoSEQ assay, TCR CDR3 regions were amplified from genomic DNA by multiplex PCR. Extracted genomic DNA from each cell subset was distributed evenly across all wells of several immunoSEQ 96-well plates, and each plate was treated as a replicate. For sorted subsets, approximately 0.2 ug of genomic DNA, equivalent to some 30,000 T cell genomes, went into each replicate PCR. Purified libraries were quantified with a Qubit 3.0 fluorometer, sized on a Bioanalyzer 2100, and re-quantified with the KAPA Library Quantification kit. Every immunoSEQ 96-well plate was sequenced on a dedicated single-read 150-cycle Illumina NextSeq 550 flow cell. Under the source paper's analysis protocol: Because the immunoSEQ output included only junctional sequences and no quality scores, the filtering could not be the same as the filtering used for full-length reads. To assign V/J genes and CDR3, sequences were annotated against IMGT germline references using PyIR, a Python wrapper for IgBLAST v1.9. Reads were removed for weak V/J assignments (E-value above 1e-6), missing CDR3, stop codons, out-of-frame junctions, or ambiguous translated residues. A V3J clonotype was defined by an identical inferred V gene, J gene, and CDR3 amino acid sequence. The percentage overlap between two repertoires was calculated by dividing the number of shared unique clonotypes by the size of the smaller repertoire. Three approaches were used to assess repertoire richness: RTK rarefaction, the Chao1 estimator, and Recon v2.1 estimates of unobserved clonotypes. For all TCRbeta clonotypes obtained by the gDNA method from several donors, generation probabilities were computed with OLGA. In TCRdb, the immuneACCESS table is reduced to in-frame sequences with V and J assigned. These tables do not hold every clone; where another copy was compared, an unresolved V gene accounts for under half, and the others remain unexplained. D and trimming come from the DNA, and the V and J calls and clone size come from that table. This sample is represented by 1.5 million to 1.9 million clones; under 99% of them were singletons. The top ten constitute less than 0.55% of the sample.

Sequences SGHNT (CDR1) and YYREEE (CDR2) are obtained from the germline V gene (reference sequence). Relative to germline, V is missing 4 bases and J is missing 7 bases, with 7 bases of the junction outside any gene match. The CDR3 has 17 amino acids, counting the end cysteine and phenylalanine. The retained sequence is limited to the CDR3, 51 bases, with the frame set at the first base. Results and caveats for the whole study, not just this receptor: Incomplete sequencing was indicated by rarefaction of sorted-subset datasets, despite the large sequencing depth. Larger estimated clonotype richness was generally found for naive subsets than for memory subsets. Because the study included a small number of donors, the genetic and exposure-history diversity represented was limited. Pairwise subsampling indicated that sequencing depth was expected to affect the degree of clonotype sharing among donors. Higher generation probabilities were observed for clonotypes shared by all four sorted-subset donors than for non-shared clonotypes. Sampling was restricted to blood, and TCR repertoires in tissues likely differ from the TCR repertoires found in blood. Around 5% of naive CD4, around 3.6% of naive CD8, approximately 2.2% of memory CD4, and approximately 0.4% of memory CD8 clonotypes were shared across several donors.

The receptor's source is a man between 25 and 39 years old in good health. Material: naive CD4+ T cells sorted from blood. Interpreted using the paper, the cell subset or site label stands for: CD45RA+ positively selected. This chain is built from TRBV5-4 and TRBJ2-2; TRBD2 fits 16 bases in the junction. The nucleotide sequence is TGTGCCAGCAGCGGGACTAGCGGGAGGGCCCGAGTCGGGGAGCTGTTTTTT. The resulting protein is CASSGTSGRARVGELFF. The full variable domain, completed from the reference TRBV5-4 and TRBJ2-2 proteins outside the CDR3, reads ETGVTQSPTHLIKTRGQQVTLRCSSQSGHNTVSWYQQALGQGPQFIFQYYREEENGRGNFPPRFSGLQFPNYSSELNVNALELDDSALYLCASSGTSGRARVGELFFGEGSRLTVL.